The text below deals with one TCR beta chain. Antigen unknown. This entry is derived from a study of cytomegalovirus exposure and HLA in healthy donors. Whole-study findings and limits: In the 120 or so validation repertoires, under 95% of cluster scores exceeded 0, per a later analysis.

CDR1 is MNHEY and CDR2 is SMNVEV in the germline V gene (reference sequence). CDR3 length equals 14 residues. V lost 6 bases and J 4 bases, leaving 15 bases between the germline ends. Clones were sequenced by immunoSEQ multiplex PCR, and TCRdb holds only the in-frame ones, with some missing. Among 100,000 to 150,000 clones listed, about 83% were seen once. The sequenced sample was PBMCs. The receptor comes from a man younger than 35 in good health and CMV-seronegative. The chain is built from TRBV27 and TRBJ1-2; the D gene is possibly TRBD1 (6 bases). Written as DNA, the CDR3 is TGTGCCAGCAGCCCTCAGGGGTATGCCTATGGCTACACCTTC. Protein product: CASSPQGYAYGYTF.